These 4 T cell receptor beta chains were all obtained from the same sample, sequenced in a study of blood T cell repertoires in COVID-19. Generated by immunoSEQ multiplex PCR, the TCRdb table keeps only in-frame clones and is missing some. The sample lists under 250,000 clones; 80% to 95% were seen once. Sequenced sample: peripheral blood. These receptors were obtained from a man aged 60 to 69 with COVID-19, enrolled during active disease.

The chain couples TRBV3-1 (or the pseudogene TRBV3-2) to TRBJ2-2; TRBD2 aligns across 11 bases. V was pared by 1 base and J by 8 bases, with 6 bases of the junction left unmatched. This CDR3 spans 16 amino acids. Germline CDR1 LGHDT, CDR2 YNNKEL (reference sequence). The CDR3 nucleotides read TGTGCCAGCAGCCAAGCAACTAGCGGGGGTCGTGGGGAGCTGTTTTTT. The encoded protein is CASSQATSGGRGELFF.

This clone was seen a few times. The chain employs TRBV6-2 or TRBV6-3 and TRBJ1-5; 7 bases map to TRBD1. The CDR3 sequence is 16 residues long. J lost 3 bases, V lost 4 bases, and 9 bases had no gene match. From germline, CDR1 is MNHEY and CDR2 SVGEGT. In DNA, the CDR3 is TGTGCCAGCAGTTCCCCCAGACAGGGTTTCAATCAGCCCCAGCATTTT. It translates to CASSSPRQGFNQPQHF.

This clone was seen once. J is TRBJ2-7 and V is TRBV7-2; D might be TRBD2 (5 bases). Trimming pared 6 bases from V and 7 bases from J, leaving 19 bases between. There are 14 residues in the CDR3. Germline V gene sequence: CDR1 SGHTA, CDR2 FQGNSA. In nucleotides, the CDR3 is TGTGCCAGCAGTTTCGGACTCAGTTTATGGGAGCAGTACTTC. Amino acids: CASSFGLSLWEQYF.

J is TRBJ2-7 and V is TRBV29-1; TRBD2 agrees at 14 bases. Trimming took 2 bases from V and 3 from J; bases not matched to a gene: 9. The germline gives CDR1 SQVTM, CDR2 ANQGSEA. The CDR3 runs to 17 residues. CDR3 DNA sequence: TGCAGCGTTGAACTTGGACTAGCGGGAGGCGATAGCTACGAGCAGTACTTC. Encoded protein: CSVELGLAGGDSYEQYF.